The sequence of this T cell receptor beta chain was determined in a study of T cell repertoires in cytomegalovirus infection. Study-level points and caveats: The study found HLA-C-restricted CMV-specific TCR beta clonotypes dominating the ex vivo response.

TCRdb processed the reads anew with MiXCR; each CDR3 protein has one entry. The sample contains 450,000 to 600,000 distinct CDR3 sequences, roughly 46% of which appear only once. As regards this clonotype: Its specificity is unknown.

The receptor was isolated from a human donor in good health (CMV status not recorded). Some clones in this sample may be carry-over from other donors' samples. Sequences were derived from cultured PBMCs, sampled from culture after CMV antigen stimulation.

The CDR3 coding sequence is TGTGCCAGCAGCTTAGGGCAGTCCACTTACGAGCAGTACTTC. Protein sequence: CASSLGQSTYEQYF. The rearrangement uses TRBV11-2 and TRBJ2-7, with D hard to call. V dropped 1 base and J dropped 4 bases, with 11 bases sitting between them. The V gene's germline CDR1 is SGHAT and CDR2 FQNNGV. This CDR3 region has 14 residues. Full variable domain (missing parts from reference TRBV11-2 and TRBJ2-7): EAGVAQSPRYKIIEKRQSVAFWCNPISGHATLYWYQQILGQGPKLLIQFQNNGVVDDSQLPKDRFSAERLKGVDSTLKIQPAKLEDSAVYLCASSLGQSTYEQYFGPGTRLTVT.